The 9 T cell receptor beta chains given below trace back to one sample, sequenced in a study of molecular identifiers for immune sequencing clone quantification. TCRdb independently ran MiXCR on the PCR reads; one entry per CDR3 protein. In the table there are some 91,000 distinct CDR3 sequences, 20% to 25% of which are singletons. The sequenced material came from naive CD8+ T cells from blood, with Jurkat cell RNA spiked in. Subset of the sample: FACS-sorted CD8+CD4-CCR7+CD45RA+ naive T cells. The origin of the receptors is a human donor in good health. Some libraries in this study had Jurkat cell RNA spiked in.

To note about this clonotype: One end of the junction does not line up with germline, which may come from a read error. The chain uses TRBV12-3 or TRBV12-4 and TRBJ2-3; maybe TRBD1 (5 bases). This CDR3 spans 15 amino acids. The CDR3 DNA reads TGTGCCAGCAGTTTGTTGGGATGGGGCACCGATACGCAGTATTTT. Translation gives CASSLLGWGTDTQYF.

The table lists this clonotype with many counts. J is TRBJ1-4 and V is TRBV4-3; TRBD1 aligns across 7 bases. This CDR3 is 15 amino acids long. Germline values: CDR1 LGHNA, CDR2 YSLEER. The ends lost 5 bases at V and 4 bases at J; junction bases unmatched: 7. The CDR3 sequence: CASSEGTAFNEKLFF. The CDR3 DNA sequence: TGCGCCAGCAGCGAAGGGACAGCTTTTAATGAAAAACTGTTTTTT.

V gene TRBV9 combines with J gene TRBJ1-6, with D tentatively TRBD1 (6 bases). Trimming took 3 bases from V and 11 from J, leaving 9 bases between them. CDR3 length: 12 amino acids. The germline V gene has CDR1 SGDLS and CDR2 YYNGEE. The CDR3 loop reads CASSEGGPPLHF. The CDR3 nucleotides are TGTGCCAGCAGCGAGGGGGGACCACCCCTCCACTTT.

This clonotype has ten or more counts. V and J are TRBV7-8 and TRBJ1-5; D is unresolved. The CDR3 length is 15 residues. Germline V lookup: CDR1 SGHVS, CDR2 FQNEAQ. V shed 2 bases and J shed 0 bases, with 8 bases lying between them. CDR3 loop: CASSLTTHSNQPQHF. Here the CDR3 DNA reads TGTGCCAGCAGCTTAACCACTCATAGCAATCAGCCCCAGCATTTT.

Regarding this clonotype: Possible read error: a much larger clone is one base away. V and J are TRBV7-9 and TRBJ1-6; 7 bases are a match to TRBD1. CDR3 length equals 16 residues. From germline, CDR1 is SEHNR and CDR2 FQNEAQ (reference sequence). CDR3 coding DNA: TGTACCAGCAGCTCGACAGGGAGCTCCTATAATTCACCCCTCCACTTT. It specifies CTSSSTGSSYNSPLHF.

Worth noting for this clonotype: It may be a read error: a sequence one base away is much more abundant. The gene calls are TRBV29-1 and TRBJ1-2; D gene ambiguous. Germline V gene data show CDR1 as SQVTM and CDR2 as ANQGSEA. V shed 3 bases and J shed 1 base, with 9 bases lying between them. The CDR3 length is 13 residues. DNA for the CDR3: TGCAGCGTTGATGGAGGCGTTAACTATGGCTACACCTTC. Residues: CSVDGGVNYGYTF.

Comments on this clonotype: A much larger clonotype is one base distant, so this may be a read error. The chain joins TRBV18 to TRBJ1-1; the D gene is possibly TRBD1 (5 bases). V lost 6 bases and J 6 bases, leaving 17 bases between the germline ends. This CDR3 is built from 14 residues. CDR1 is KGHSH and CDR2 is LQKENI in the germline V gene. CDR3 nucleotides: TGTGCCAGCTCCCCGGACGGGCAGGGAGCTGAAGCTTTCTTT. Amino acid sequence: CASSPDGQGAEAFF.

This clonotype showed up just once. A read error is possible here, since a much larger clone lies one base away. The chain is built from TRBV28 and TRBJ2-5; D remains ambiguous. This CDR3 is 13 amino acids long. Germline CDR1 reads MDHEN; CDR2 reads SYDVKM. CDR3 DNA: TGTGCCAGCAGTTTATTTTCCCAAGAGCCCCAGTACTTC. Its protein product is CASSLFSQEPQYF. Complete variable domain (other parts from reference TRBV28 and TRBJ2-5): DVKVTQSSRYLVKRTGEKVFLECVQDMDHENMFWYRQDPGLGLRLIYFSYDVKMKEKGDIPEGYSVSREKKERFSLILESASTNQTSMYLCASSLFSQEPQYFGPGTRLLVL.

Many counts were recorded for this clonotype. The V call is TRBV29-1, the J call TRBJ1-5, with 8 bases identical to TRBD1. Germline values: CDR1 SQVTM, CDR2 ANQGSEA. The CDR3 runs 14 residues. Trimming at V came to 7 bases and at J to 0 bases, leaving 5 bases not matched to a gene. The CDR3 protein is CSARQGNSNQPQHF. The CDR3 nucleotides are TGCAGCGCCCGACAGGGGAATAGCAATCAGCCCCAGCATTTT.